The present TCR beta chain was sequenced within a study of shared clonotypes between healthy human individuals. Turning to this clone: Its ends do not fully match the called genes, so a read error is possible.

Produced via immunoSEQ multiplex PCR; TCRdb's table is partial and in-frame only. The sample shows some 2 million clones, 85% to 95% of them seen only once. Looked up from germline, CDR1 is SQVTM and CDR2 is ANQGSEA. The CDR3 is 10 residues long. The J gene is TRBJ2-1, the V gene TRBV29-1; D might be TRBD2 (6 bases). The TCR comes from a man aged 18-30 years in good health. Sequenced sample: naive CD4+ T cells sorted from blood. Subset here: CD45RA+ positively selected. Here the CDR3 DNA reads TGCAGCGTTGAAAAAAATCCGGGGGTCTTC. This encodes CSVEKNPGVF.